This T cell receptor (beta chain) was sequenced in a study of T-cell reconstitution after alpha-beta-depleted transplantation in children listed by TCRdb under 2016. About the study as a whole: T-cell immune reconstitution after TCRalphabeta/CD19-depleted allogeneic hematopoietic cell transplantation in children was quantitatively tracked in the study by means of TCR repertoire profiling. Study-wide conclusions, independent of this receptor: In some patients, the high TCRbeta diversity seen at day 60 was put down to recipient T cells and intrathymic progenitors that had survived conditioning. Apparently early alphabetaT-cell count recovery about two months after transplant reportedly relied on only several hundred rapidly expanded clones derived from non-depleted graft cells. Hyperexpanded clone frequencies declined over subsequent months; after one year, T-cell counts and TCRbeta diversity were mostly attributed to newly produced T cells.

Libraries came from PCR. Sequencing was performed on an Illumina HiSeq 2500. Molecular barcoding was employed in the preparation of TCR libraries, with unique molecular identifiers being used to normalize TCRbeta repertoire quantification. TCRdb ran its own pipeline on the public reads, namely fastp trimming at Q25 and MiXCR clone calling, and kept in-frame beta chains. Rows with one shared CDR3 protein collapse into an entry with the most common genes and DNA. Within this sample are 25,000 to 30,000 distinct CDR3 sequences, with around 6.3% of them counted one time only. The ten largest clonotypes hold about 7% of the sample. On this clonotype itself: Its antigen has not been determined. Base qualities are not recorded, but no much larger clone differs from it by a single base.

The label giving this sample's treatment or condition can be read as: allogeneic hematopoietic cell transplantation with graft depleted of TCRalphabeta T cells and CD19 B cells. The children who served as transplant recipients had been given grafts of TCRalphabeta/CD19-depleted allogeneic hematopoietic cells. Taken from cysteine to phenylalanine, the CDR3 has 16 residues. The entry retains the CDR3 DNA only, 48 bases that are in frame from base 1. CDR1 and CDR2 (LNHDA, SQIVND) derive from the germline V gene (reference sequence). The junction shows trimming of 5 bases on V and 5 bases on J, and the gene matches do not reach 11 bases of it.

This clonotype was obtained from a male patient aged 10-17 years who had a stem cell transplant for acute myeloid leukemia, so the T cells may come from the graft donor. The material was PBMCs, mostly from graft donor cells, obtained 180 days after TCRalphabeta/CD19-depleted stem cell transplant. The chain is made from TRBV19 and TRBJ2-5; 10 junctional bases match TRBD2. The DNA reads TGTGCCAGTAGTCTCAGCGGGAGGGCCGTCTGGGAGACCCAGTACTTC. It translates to CASSLSGRAVWETQYF.